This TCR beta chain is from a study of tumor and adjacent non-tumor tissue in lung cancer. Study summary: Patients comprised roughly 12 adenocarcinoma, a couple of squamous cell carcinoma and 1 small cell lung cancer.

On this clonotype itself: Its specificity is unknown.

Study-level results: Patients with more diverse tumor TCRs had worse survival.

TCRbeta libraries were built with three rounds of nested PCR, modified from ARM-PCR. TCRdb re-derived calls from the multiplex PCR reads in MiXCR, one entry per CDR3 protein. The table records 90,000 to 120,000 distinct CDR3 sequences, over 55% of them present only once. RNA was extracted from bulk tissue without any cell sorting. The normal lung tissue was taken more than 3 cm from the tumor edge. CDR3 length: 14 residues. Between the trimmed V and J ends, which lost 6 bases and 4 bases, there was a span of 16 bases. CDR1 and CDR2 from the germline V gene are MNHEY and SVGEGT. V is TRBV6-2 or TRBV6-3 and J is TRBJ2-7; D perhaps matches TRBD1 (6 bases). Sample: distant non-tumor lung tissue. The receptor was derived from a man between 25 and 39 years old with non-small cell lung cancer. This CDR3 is CASSRRQVSYEQYF. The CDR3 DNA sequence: TGTGCCAGCAGCCGCAGACAGGTATCTTACGAGCAGTACTTC.